Listed below are T cell receptor beta chains from one sample, sequenced in a study of blood T cell repertoires in COVID-19. Clones were sequenced by immunoSEQ multiplex PCR, and TCRdb holds only the in-frame ones, with some missing. Counted here are over 70,000 clones, about four fifths occurring once; the ten biggest clones make up 15% to 20%. The sequenced sample consisted of peripheral blood. These receptor sequences come from a man aged 65 to 85 who had recovered from COVID-19. Each CDR3 is given with its conserved first and last residue. D genes are given only for firm matches.

>NA|TRBV19|TRBJ2-7
CASSIRNSYEQYF
>NA|TRBV6-2/TRBV6-3|TRBJ1-5
CASSARRQPQHF
>TRBD1|TRBV7-2|TRBJ2-2
CASSWDRVPPGELFF
>TRBD2|TRBV7-2|TRBJ2-1
CASSLGGSGGSFF
>NA|TRBV4-3|TRBJ1-5
CASSLHYNSNQPQHF
>TRBD1|TRBV7-2|TRBJ1-5
CASSLGQGANNQPQHF
>TRBD1|TRBV6-6|TRBJ2-2
CASSYDRGNTGELFF
>NA|TRBV28|TRBJ2-1
CASSLYEDGRGNEQFF
>TRBD1|TRBV9|TRBJ1-5
CASSRDSDQPQHF
>TRBD2|TRBV6-4|TRBJ2-1
CASSDRSGGYNEQFF
>TRBD2|TRBV5-4|TRBJ2-5
CASSFPGLADKGTQYF
>NA|TRBV28|TRBJ1-2
CASSYTGQSGYGYTF
>TRBD1|TRBV27|TRBJ1-5
CASSPNVGTGGYQPQHF
>NA|TRBV29-1|TRBJ2-2
CSVMSGTVEALGELFF
>TRBD2|TRBV6-6|TRBJ2-1
CASSRSLAEPPNEQFF
>TRBD2|TRBV5-4|TRBJ2-7
CASRQGLGLAGGGYEQYF
>NA|TRBV7-9|TRBJ2-2
CASSPDWLTGELFF
>TRBD1|TRBV4-3|TRBJ1-2
CASSQDLTGTGGEGYTF
>TRBD1|TRBV10-3|TRBJ2-2
CAISWGTGENGELFF
>NA|TRBV21-1|TRBJ1-2
CASSKRDNGYTF